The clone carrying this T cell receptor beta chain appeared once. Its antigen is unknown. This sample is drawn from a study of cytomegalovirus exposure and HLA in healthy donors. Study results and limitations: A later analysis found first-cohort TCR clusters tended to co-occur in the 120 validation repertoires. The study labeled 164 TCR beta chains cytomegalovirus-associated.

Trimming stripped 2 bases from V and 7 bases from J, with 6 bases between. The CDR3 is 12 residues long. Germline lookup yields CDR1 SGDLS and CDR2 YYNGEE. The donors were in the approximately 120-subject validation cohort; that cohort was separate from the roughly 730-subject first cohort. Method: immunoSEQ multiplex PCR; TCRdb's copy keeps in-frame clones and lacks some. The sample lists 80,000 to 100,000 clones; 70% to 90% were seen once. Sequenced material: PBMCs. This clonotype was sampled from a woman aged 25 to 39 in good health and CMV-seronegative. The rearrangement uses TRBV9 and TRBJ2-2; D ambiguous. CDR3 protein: CASSVSFGELFF. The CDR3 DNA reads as TGTGCCAGCAGCGTTTCGTTCGGGGAGCTGTTTTTT.